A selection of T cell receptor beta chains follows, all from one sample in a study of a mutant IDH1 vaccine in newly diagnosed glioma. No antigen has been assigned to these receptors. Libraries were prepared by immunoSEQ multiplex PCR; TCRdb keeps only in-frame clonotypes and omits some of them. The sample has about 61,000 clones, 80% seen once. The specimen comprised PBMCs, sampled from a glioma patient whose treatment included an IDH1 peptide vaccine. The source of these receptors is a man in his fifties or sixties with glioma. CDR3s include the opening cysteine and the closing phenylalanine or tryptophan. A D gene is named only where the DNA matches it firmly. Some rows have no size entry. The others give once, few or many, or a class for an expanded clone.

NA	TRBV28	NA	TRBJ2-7	TGTGCCAGCAGTTGGGCAGGATCCTACGAGCAGTACTTC	CASSWAGSYEQYF
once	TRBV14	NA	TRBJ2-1	TGTGCCAGCAGCCGATACAATGAGCAGTTCTTC	CASSRYNEQFF
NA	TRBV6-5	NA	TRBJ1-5	TGTGCCAGCAGTTACACGGGTAGCAATCAGCCCCAGCATTTT	CASSYTGSNQPQHF
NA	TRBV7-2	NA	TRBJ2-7	TGTGCCAGCAGCTTAATGTACGAGCAGTACTTC	CASSLMYEQYF
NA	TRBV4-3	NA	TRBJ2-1	TGCGCCAGCAGCCAAGAGTACACCGTTCGGCACAATGAGCAGTTCTTC	CASSQEYTVRHNEQFF
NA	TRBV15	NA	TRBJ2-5	TGTGCCACCAGCAGAGCGACTCCGGAGACCCAGTACTTC	CATSRATPETQYF
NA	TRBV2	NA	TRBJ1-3	TGTGCCAGCAGGGGGGACACAGGAAACACCATATATTTT	CASRGDTGNTIYF
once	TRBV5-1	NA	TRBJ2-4	TGCGCCAGCAGCTTGGTTCCGGGGCTAGGGAACATTCAGTACTTC	CASSLVPGLGNIQYF
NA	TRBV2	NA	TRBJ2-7	TGTGCCAGCAGTGCTGGACTTACGGGAGAGCAGTACTTC	CASSAGLTGEQYF
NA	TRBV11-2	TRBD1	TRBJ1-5	TGTGCCAGCAGCAAGGACAGGGGCCGCAATCAGCCCCAGCATTTT	CASSKDRGRNQPQHF
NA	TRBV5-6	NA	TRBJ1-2	TGTGCCAGCGACCGGGGATATGGCTACACCTTC	CASDRGYGYTF
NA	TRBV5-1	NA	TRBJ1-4	TGCGCCAGCAGCTTGGGTGGGGCTAATGAAAAACTGTTTTTT	CASSLGGANEKLFF
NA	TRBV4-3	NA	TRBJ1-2	TGCGCCAGCAGCCCATCCTCCGGTAACTATGGCTACACCTTC	CASSPSSGNYGYTF
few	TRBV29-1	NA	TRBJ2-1	TGCAGCGTTATCCGGTCTCCAGGGGGGAATGAGCAGTTCTTC	CSVIRSPGGNEQFF
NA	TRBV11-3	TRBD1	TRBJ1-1	TGTGCCAGCGGCCCAGGGGGTTCGAACACTGAAGCTTTCTTT	CASGPGGSNTEAFF
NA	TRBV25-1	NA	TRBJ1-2	TGTGCCAGCAGTGAACTCCCCGACTCCCGGAGGGGCTACACCTTC	CASSELPDSRRGYTF
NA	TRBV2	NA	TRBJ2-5	TGTGCCAGCAGTGAGGGGACCCAGTACTTC	CASSEGTQYF
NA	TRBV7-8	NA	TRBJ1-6	TGTGCCAGCAGCCTTAGCGGACGGGATAATTCACCCCTCCACTTT	CASSLSGRDNSPLHF
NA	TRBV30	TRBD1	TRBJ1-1	TGTGCCTGGAGTGTACGCGACAGGGACGCTTTCTTT	CAWSVRDRDAFF
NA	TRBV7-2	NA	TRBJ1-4	TGTGCCAGCAGGGATGCGGGGGCGGGAGGAGAAAAACTGTTTTTT	CASRDAGAGGEKLFF
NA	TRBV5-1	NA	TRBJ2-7	TGCGCCAGCAGCCGCAGATGGGGGGACGAGCAGTACTTC	CASSRRWGDEQYF
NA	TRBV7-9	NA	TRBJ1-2	TGTGCCAGCAGCTTAGCGGGGGGCGCAGGCTATGGCTACACCTTC	CASSLAGGAGYGYTF
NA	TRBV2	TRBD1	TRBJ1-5	TGTGCCAGCAGTGAATATACAGGGGATCAGCCCCAGCATTTT	CASSEYTGDQPQHF
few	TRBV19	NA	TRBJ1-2	TGTGCCAGTACGGGGCTGGTAGGCTACACCTTC	CASTGLVGYTF
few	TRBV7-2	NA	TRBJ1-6	TGTGCCAGCAGCTTAGGACAGGTTAATTCACCCCTCCACTTT	CASSLGQVNSPLHF
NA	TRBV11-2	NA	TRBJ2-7	TGTGCCAGCACAACAGGTGCCCTGGGCGAGCAGTACTTC	CASTTGALGEQYF
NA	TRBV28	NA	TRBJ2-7	TGTGTAAGTGAGGGGGGGACGTCCGAGCAGTACTTC	CVSEGGTSEQYF